This section outlines one T cell receptor beta chain sequence together with its context. The record originates from a study of blood T cell repertoires in COVID-19. Study context: Sources were T cells, B-cell-depleted T cells, or PBMCs; the material itself was cDNA or gDNA.

In the authors' methods: Estimates of nucleated cell counts were drawn from the amplification of reference gene primers. Some clones are missing from TCRdb's copy, which holds only in-frame ones; the method was immunoSEQ multiplex PCR. V and J calls and clone size follow that table, whereas D and trimming were derived from the DNA. The sample carries some 120,000 clones, 88% recorded once. CDR1 is ENHRY and CDR2 is SYGVKD in the germline V gene. V was pared by 7 bases and J by 3 bases, with 12 bases between. CDR3 length: 13 amino acids. Sample: peripheral blood. The chain uses TRBV10-3 and TRBJ1-1, with D tentatively TRBD1 (6 bases). This TCR came from a human donor in a cohort sampled during active COVID-19. CDR3 nucleotides: TGTGCCATCAAGCAGGACAGAGACACTGAAGCTTTCTTT. It is translated as CAIKQDRDTEAFF.